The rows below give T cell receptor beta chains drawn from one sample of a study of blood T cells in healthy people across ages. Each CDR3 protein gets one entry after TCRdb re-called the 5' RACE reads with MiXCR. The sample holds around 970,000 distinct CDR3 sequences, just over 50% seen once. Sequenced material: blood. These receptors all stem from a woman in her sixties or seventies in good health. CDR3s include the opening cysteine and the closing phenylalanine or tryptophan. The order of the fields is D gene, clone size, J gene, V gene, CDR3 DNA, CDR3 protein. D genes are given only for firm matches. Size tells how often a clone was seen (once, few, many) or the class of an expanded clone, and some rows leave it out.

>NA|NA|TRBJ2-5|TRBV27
TGTGCCAGCAGGCCTAGGGGACAACTCCTCCAAGAGACCCAGTACTTC
CASRPRGQLLQETQYF
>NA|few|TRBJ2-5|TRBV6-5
TGTGCCAGCGAGGACCAAGAGACCCAGTACTTC
CASEDQETQYF
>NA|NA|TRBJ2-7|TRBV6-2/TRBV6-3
TGTGCCAGCAGAACAGGGCTGGATTACGAGCAGTACTTC
CASRTGLDYEQYF
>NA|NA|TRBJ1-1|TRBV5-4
TGTGCCAGCAGCGCGGGGGTGAACACTGAAGCTTTCTTT
CASSAGVNTEAFF
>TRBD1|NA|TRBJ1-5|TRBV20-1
TGCAGTGCGGGGACAGGGTTCCGGAGCAATCAGCCCCAGCATTTT
CSAGTGFRSNQPQHF
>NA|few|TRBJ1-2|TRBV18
TGTGCCAGCTCACGAGAATCGGGAGGCTACACCTTC
CASSRESGGYTF
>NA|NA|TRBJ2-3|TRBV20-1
TGCAGTGCTAGAGATGGAACTGGCGTCCAAGATACGCAGTATTTT
CSARDGTGVQDTQYF
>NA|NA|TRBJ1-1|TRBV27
TGTGCCAGCAGTCCATCCGGGCAGGGCGCCGCTTTCTTT
CASSPSGQGAAFF
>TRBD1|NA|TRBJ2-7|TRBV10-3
TGTGCCATCAGTGAGTCGCACCGACCGAGACAGGGTCTAGCCCAGTACTTC
CAISESHRPRQGLAQYF
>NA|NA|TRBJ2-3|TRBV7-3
TGTGCCAGCAGCGGGAAGGGGGGTGATAGCACAGATACGCAGTATTTT
CASSGKGGDSTDTQYF
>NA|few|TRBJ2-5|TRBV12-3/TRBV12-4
TGTGCCAGCAGCCCCACTAGGCCAAGAGGGCCAGGGGAGACCCAGTACTTC
CASSPTRPRGPGETQYF
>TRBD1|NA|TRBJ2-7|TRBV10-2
TGCGCCACCGCCCGGGACAGCTCCTACGAGCAGTACTTC
CATARDSSYEQYF
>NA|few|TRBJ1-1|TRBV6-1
TGTGCCAGCCTATGGAGGGAATTGGGAACTGAAGCTTTCTTT
CASLWRELGTEAFF
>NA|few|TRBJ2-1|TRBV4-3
TGCGCCAGCAGTTCCGACAGAAGCTCCTACAATGAGCAGTTCTTC
CASSSDRSSYNEQFF
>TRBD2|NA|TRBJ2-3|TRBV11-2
TGTGCCAGCAGCCCGGGGAGGGGTTCAGATACGCAGTATTTT
CASSPGRGSDTQYF
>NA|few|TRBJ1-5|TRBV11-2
TGTGCCAGCAGCTTAGCCGCAGGGTCTCAGCCCCAGCATTTT
CASSLAAGSQPQHF
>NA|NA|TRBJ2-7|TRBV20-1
TGCAGTGCTAGAGACCCCCAGAACGAGCAGTACTTC
CSARDPQNEQYF
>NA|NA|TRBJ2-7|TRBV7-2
TGTGCCGGCAGCCAATTGGGGGTCTCCTACGAGCAGTACTTC
CAGSQLGVSYEQYF
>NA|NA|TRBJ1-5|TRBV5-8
TGTGCCAGCAGCTTGGCCGGCAGGGGCTATCAGCCCCAGCATTTT
CASSLAGRGYQPQHF
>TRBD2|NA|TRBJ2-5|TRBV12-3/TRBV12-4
TGTGCCAGCAGGACTAGCGGGGGGGTAGAGACCCAGTACTTC
CASRTSGGVETQYF
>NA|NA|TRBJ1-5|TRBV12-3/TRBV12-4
TGTGCCAGCAGTTTTGACGGCTACAATCAGCCCCAGCATTTT
CASSFDGYNQPQHF
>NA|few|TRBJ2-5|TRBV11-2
TGTGCCAGCAGCTTAAAGCCGGCCGGGACCGTCGATGTCCAGTACTTC
CASSLKPAGTVDVQYF